This T cell receptor (beta chain) was captured by sequencing in a study of early T cells in non-severe SARS-CoV-2 infection (dated by TCRdb to about 2021). About the study as a whole: Because TCR sequencing relied on bulk RNA taken from unsorted whole blood, pairing of alpha and beta chains was not possible.

Library preparation used 5' RACE. Sequencer: NextSeq 500. Unique molecular identifiers were attached to individual cDNA molecules in the TCR library protocol so that sequencing error and PCR bias could be corrected. Sequencing covered both TCR alpha and beta chains, and within each sample the abundances of alpha and beta sequences were tightly co-correlated. In the paper's pipeline: Decombinator V4 was used to perform V gene, J gene and CDR3 annotation of TCR sequences. Expanded TCRs were defined as changing significantly between any two time points under a Poisson model with p below 0.0001. TCR abundances were normalised to the total number of TCRs sequenced in each sample and reported as counts per million. A search of VDJdb, accessed on 1 November 2021, was run for TCRs annotated to CMV, EBV and SARS-CoV-2, with TCRs annotated for multiple antigens excluded. TCRdb reran the public reads through fastp at Q25 and MiXCR, keeping productive beta chains. Identical CDR3 protein sequences are pooled into one entry, listed with their most common genes and DNA. TCRdb assigned the V and J calls; the authors' analysis was not used. For this sample there are 95,000 to 100,000 distinct CDR3 sequences; about 10% appear just once. 4% to 5.5% of the sample goes to the ten largest clones.

Results and caveats for the whole study, not just this receptor: VDJdb matching was skewed toward anti-spike CD8 responses and likely underestimated virus-specific expansions, missing private and CD4 specificities.

The study was a case-control design nested within a healthcare worker cohort in London, UK, with weekly nasopharyngeal swab PCR tests and blood sampling. Between 23 and 31 March 2020, the week of the UK lockdown, healthcare workers were enrolled and then followed up weekly for as long as 16 weeks. In regard to this clonotype: Its cognate antigen has yet to be identified. No base-level quality is on record; no much larger clone is a single base apart.

What was sequenced was whole blood. This clonotype was sampled from an adult who was a healthcare worker with PCR-confirmed SARS-CoV-2 infection or an uninfected control (not recorded which).

The encoded CDR3 is CASSLRLAGGKIAHEQYF. The DNA sequence is given as TGTGCCAGCAGCTTAAGACTAGCGGGAGGGAAAATCGCCCACGAGCAGTACTTC. Recombination linked TRBV7-9 to TRBJ2-7, with 14 bases aligning to TRBD2. The V end gives up 2 bases and the J end 5 bases, leaving 11 bases in the junction not matched to a gene. CDR1 and CDR2, per the germline V gene (reference sequence), are SEHNR and FQNEAQ. The CDR3 has 18 amino acids, counting the end cysteine and phenylalanine. Only the CDR3 DNA stays, 54 bases, in frame from base 1.